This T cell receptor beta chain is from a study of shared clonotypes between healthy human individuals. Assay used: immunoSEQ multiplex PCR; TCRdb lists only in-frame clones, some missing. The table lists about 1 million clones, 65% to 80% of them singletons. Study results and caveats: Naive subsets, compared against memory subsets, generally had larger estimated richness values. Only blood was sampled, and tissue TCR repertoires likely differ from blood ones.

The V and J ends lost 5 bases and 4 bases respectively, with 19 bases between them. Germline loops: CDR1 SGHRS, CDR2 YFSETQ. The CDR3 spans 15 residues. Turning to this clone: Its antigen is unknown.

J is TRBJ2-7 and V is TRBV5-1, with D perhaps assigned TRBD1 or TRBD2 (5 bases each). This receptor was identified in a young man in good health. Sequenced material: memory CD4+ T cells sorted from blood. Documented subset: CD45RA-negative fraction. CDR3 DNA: TGCGCCAGCAGGTATGGACCCGGGACCGAATACGAGCAGTACTTC. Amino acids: CASRYGPGTEYEQYF.